One TCR beta chain is described in this entry. This specimen comes from a study of tumor and adjacent non-tumor tissue in lung cancer. This sample's RNA came from whole unsorted tissue. Distant lung tissue was collected more than 3 cm away from the tumor edge. This CDR3 contains 14 residues. The library came from three nested PCR rounds adapted from ARM-PCR protocols. Via MiXCR, TCRdb re-called the multiplex PCR reads, giving one row per CDR3 protein. This sample carries about 98,000 distinct CDR3 sequences, 75% to 90% of them seen once, and the ten largest clones take 30%. Sequences were obtained from distant non-tumor lung tissue. This sequence was found in a man in his 60s with small cell lung cancer. This chain connects TRBV21-1 to TRBJ2-7; TRBD2 was called by the table and not checked on the DNA. TRBV21-1 counts as a pseudogene. This CDR3 is CASRNGTRYNEQYV. The CDR3 region has the DNA TGTGCCAGCAGAAACGGGACTAGGTACAACGAGCAGTACGTC.